Listed below are T cell receptor beta chains from one sample, sequenced in a study of post-analysis software for immune sequencing data. MiXCR, applied by TCRdb to the PCR reads, yields one record per CDR3 protein. The table includes 750,000 to 950,000 distinct CDR3 sequences, 46% detected once. The sample was blood. The receptor source for this set is a girl under 18 with multiple sclerosis. CDR3s include the opening cysteine and the closing phenylalanine or tryptophan. The D gene is left open where the match is weak. Clone size is given for some rows only: seen once, a few or many times, or a class if the clone is expanded.

D gene	clone size	V gene	CDR3 protein
.	.	TRBV6-5	CASEDGSTDTQYF
.	.	TRBV27	CASSQGFIIDEQYF
.	.	TRBV10-3	CAIKGGGVQGYTF
.	.	TRBV4-3	CASSQVAGGNYGYTF
.	.	TRBV29-1	CSVEDSSAGAPGEQYF
TRBD1	few	TRBV11-1	CASSLDRSLYGYTF
TRBD1	few	TRBV6-5	CASSYPGTGMNEQYF
.	.	TRBV20-1	CSAPNVGGRKGTEAFF
TRBD1	few	TRBV27	CASSFHRGGNTEAFF
.	once	TRBV6-1	CASSEGLNSPLHF
.	many	TRBV20-1	CSASRDEGFFYEQYF
.	few	TRBV2	CASSLAIYDTQYF
TRBD1	.	TRBV12-3/TRBV12-4	CASSTDRYPYEQYF
.	.	TRBV27	CASSPGGEPDTQYF
TRBD1	few	TRBV20-1	CSARTGAYYEQYF
.	few	TRBV20-1	CSASSEWGNTQYF
TRBD2	.	TRBV7-2	CASKRGSTYNEQFF
.	.	TRBV10-3	CAISEWGADTQYF
.	many	TRBV12-3/TRBV12-4	CASSRPWSTSYNEQFF
.	few	TRBV10-3	CAISESYGMQYF
.	few	TRBV7-2	CASSPRLAEGRYEQYF
.	.	TRBV7-2	CASSSSRARSYEQYF
.	.	TRBV27	CASRHGGSSYEQYF
.	.	TRBV7-2	CASSLEAEPSTDTQYF
.	.	TRBV6-5	CASRTRDWGYNEQFF
TRBD2	.	TRBV7-3	CASSLIIGGGVNEQFF